One and the same sample provided the 29 T cell receptor beta chains below, sequenced in a study of technical replicates of blood from four donors. Profiling relied on immunoSEQ multiplex PCR, and the TCRdb table lists in-frame clones only, not all of them. The sample has roughly 62,000 clones; over 85% are singletons. Sequencing was done on a sample of PBMCs. The receptors stem from a human donor in good health. Some clones in this sample may be carry-over from other donors' samples.

The V call is TRBV27, the J call TRBJ2-5; the match to TRBD1 covers 8 bases. This CDR3 is built from 14 residues. J gave up 2 bases and V 3 bases, and 2 bases lay outside the gene matches. CDR1 is MNHEY, CDR2 SMNVEV, per germline (reference sequence). Here the CDR3 reads CASSFYRGQETQYF. The CDR3 nucleotides are TGTGCCAGCAGTTTCTACAGGGGGCAAGAGACCCAGTACTTC.

V and J are TRBV5-1 and TRBJ2-1; TRBD2 matches at 9 bases. The CDR3 length is 15 residues. After removal of 4 bases from V and 3 bases from J, the junction contained 5 bases not matched to a gene. CDR1 SGHRS and CDR2 YFSETQ come from the germline V gene. CDR3 residues: CASSPSSGVYNEQFF. In DNA, the CDR3 is TGCGCCAGCAGCCCATCTAGCGGGGTCTACAATGAGCAGTTCTTC.

The chain has TRBV7-3 and TRBJ2-1, with a tentative D call TRBD2 (5 bases). V was clipped by 6 bases and J by 7 bases, with 13 bases between them. The germline CDR1 and CDR2 sequences are SGHTA and FQGTGA. This CDR3 has 13 amino acids. CDR3 nucleotide sequence: TGTGCCAGCAGTAAGGACCGGAGGAATGAGCAGTTCTTC. The encoded protein is CASSKDRRNEQFF.

This clone was counted between two and nine times. The chain combines TRBV6-5 with TRBJ2-7; D is possibly TRBD2 (6 bases). V lost 2 bases and J lost 2, with 10 bases in between. Germline V CDR1 and CDR2: MNHEY, SVGAGI. The CDR3 is made up of 14 amino acids. In nucleotides, the CDR3 is TGTGCCAGCAGTTACGGGACTTCAGCCTACGAGCAGTACTTC. Its protein product is CASSYGTSAYEQYF.

This chain joins TRBV9 and TRBJ1-4; D is perhaps TRBD1 (6 bases). The V gene lost 4 bases and the J gene lost 0 bases, with 13 bases spanning the gap. This CDR3 comprises 16 residues. The V gene's germline CDR1 is SGDLS and CDR2 YYNGEE. The CDR3 reads CASSNGQLATNEKLFF. Here the CDR3 DNA reads TGTGCCAGCAGCAACGGACAGCTAGCAACTAATGAAAAACTGTTTTTT.

This clone was seen a handful of times. This chain connects TRBV7-2 to TRBJ2-1; 7 bases agree with TRBD1. V lost 3 bases to trimming and J lost 5 bases; unmatched junction nucleotides: 7. Germline V gene lookup returns CDR1 SGHTA and CDR2 FQGNSA. This CDR3 is 15 amino acids long. CDR3 sequence (DNA): TGTGCCAGCAGCTTGGACAGGAATTCAAACAATGAGCAGTTCTTC. Protein sequence: CASSLDRNSNNEQFF. Combining the CDR3 with reference TRBV7-2 and TRBJ2-1 gives the whole variable domain GAGVSQSPSNKVTEKGKDVELRCDPISGHTALYWYRQSLGQGLEFLIYFQGNSAPDKSGLPSDRFSAERTGGSVSTLTIQRTQQEDSAVYLCASSLDRNSNNEQFFGPGTRLTVL.

This rearrangement joins TRBV9 to TRBJ2-1, with 7 bases that match TRBD2. CDR3 length equals 16 residues. Germline CDR1 and CDR2: SGDLS and YYNGEE. Trimming removed 4 bases from V and 6 bases from J; junction bases left unmatched: 13. In DNA form, the CDR3 reads TGTGCCAGCAGCCCCGAATGGGGGGGAAATGGCAATGAGCAGTTCTTC. Translated: CASSPEWGGNGNEQFF. The variable domain in full, completed from reference TRBV9 and TRBJ2-1, reads DSGVTQTPKHLITATGQRVTLRCSPRSGDLSVYWYQQSLDQGLQFLIQYYNGEERAKGNILERFSAQQFPDLHSELNLSSLELGDSALYFCASSPEWGGNGNEQFFGPGTRLTVL.

The chain joins TRBV7-3 to TRBJ2-7; D is undetermined. Germline V gene data show CDR1 as SGHTA and CDR2 as FQGTGA. The CDR3 is made up of 13 amino acids. Trimming left V 2 bases short and J 2 bases short, with 7 bases between. The CDR3 region is CASSLVPTYEQYF. In DNA, the CDR3 is TGTGCCAGCAGCTTAGTTCCAACCTACGAGCAGTACTTC.

V gene TRBV28 combines with J gene TRBJ2-7, with 9 bases that match TRBD1. CDR1 is MDHEN, CDR2 SYDVKM, per germline. J gave up 2 bases and V 8 bases, and 7 bases lay outside the gene matches. This CDR3 has 14 amino acids. The CDR3 coding sequence is TGTGCCAGCCGATATGACAGGGGGACCTACGAGCAGTACTTC. This gives the protein CASRYDRGTYEQYF.

The chain recombines TRBV30 with TRBJ1-2; 8 bases are shared with TRBD1. V gave up 3 bases and J gave up 7 bases; unmatched junction bases: 10. The germline V gene encodes CDR1 GTSNPN and CDR2 SVGIG (reference sequence). The CDR3 extends over 14 amino acids. CDR3 sequence (DNA): TGTGCCTGGAGGAGGGACAGGTCAAGCTCTGGCTACACCTTC. Encoded protein: CAWRRDRSSSGYTF.

V is TRBV30 and J is TRBJ2-3, with 7 bases aligning to TRBD2. V dropped 3 bases and J dropped 3; count of bases not matched to a gene: 6. In germline, CDR1 is GTSNPN, CDR2 SVGIG (reference sequence). The CDR3 has 14 residues. CDR3 DNA sequence: TGTGCCTGGAGCGCTAGCGGAGGGACAGATACGCAGTATTTT. Translation: CAWSASGGTDTQYF.

The rearrangement uses TRBV11-2 and TRBJ1-4; D not resolved. This CDR3 is built from 13 residues. With 3 bases removed from V and 5 bases from J, the gap between germline ends came to 7 bases. Germline CDR1 SGHAT, CDR2 FQNNGV. CDR3 amino acids: CASSFRRNEKLFF. DNA of the CDR3: TGTGCCAGCAGCTTCCGGAGGAATGAAAAACTGTTTTTT.

The chain recombines TRBV7-2 with TRBJ1-6; D not resolved. The V end was cut by 5 bases, the J end by 9 bases, with 14 bases between. Germline CDR1 is SGHTA and CDR2 is FQGNSA. The CDR3 extends over 14 amino acids. Written as DNA, the CDR3 is TGTGCCAGCAGCCCCTCGACTTATGGTTCACCCCTCCACTTT. Encoded protein: CASSPSTYGSPLHF.

The chain joins TRBV4-3 to TRBJ2-2; 11 bases map to TRBD2. Germline V gene sequence: CDR1 LGHNA, CDR2 YSLEER. V lost 0 bases, J lost 7 bases, and 1 base stayed unmatched. The CDR3 sequence is 15 residues long. CDR3 in amino acids: CASSQDGLAGGELFF. The CDR3 DNA is TGCGCCAGCAGCCAAGATGGACTAGCGGGCGGGGAGCTGTTTTTT.

The chain carries TRBV5-1 and TRBJ2-7, with a tentative D call TRBD2 (6 bases). Trimming shortened V by 4 bases and J by 3 bases, and 11 bases separated the two germline ends. The CDR3 totals 13 residues. CDR1 and CDR2 from the germline V gene are SGHRS and YFSETQ. CDR3: CASSPLGGYEQYF. In nucleotides, the CDR3 is TGCGCCAGCAGCCCCTTGGGAGGCTACGAGCAGTACTTC.

J is TRBJ1-1 and V is TRBV11-2, with D possibly matching TRBD1 (5 bases). This CDR3 has 13 residues. V lost 5 bases, J lost 4 bases, and 11 bases lay in between. The germline V gene has CDR1 SGHAT and CDR2 FQNNGV. The CDR3 DNA reads TGTGCCAGCAGCCCAGGGATCGGCACTGAAGCTTTCTTT. It codes for CASSPGIGTEAFF.

The chain links TRBV2 to TRBJ2-3; D is perhaps TRBD2 (6 bases). V was clipped by 3 bases and J by 1 base, with 8 bases between them. Germline V CDR1 and CDR2: SNHLY, FYNNEI. This CDR3 has 14 amino acids. The CDR3 DNA sequence: TGTGCCAGCAGTGATGGCGGGGGCACAGATACGCAGTATTTT. Translating gives CASSDGGGTDTQYF.

This clone turned up a few times. V usage is TRBV4-1 and J usage is TRBJ1-2; D not certain. The V end was cut by 0 bases, the J end by 5 bases, with 16 bases between. The CDR3 loop spans 16 amino acids. The germline V gene encodes CDR1 MGHRA and CDR2 YSYEKL. CDR3: CASSQDTRAPSYGYTF. DNA for the CDR3: TGCGCCAGCAGCCAAGATACCCGAGCCCCCTCTTATGGCTACACCTTC.

This chain uses TRBV7-2 with TRBJ1-1; D is unresolved. The CDR3 is 13 residues long. Deletions cut 7 bases from V and 2 bases from J, with 11 bases between. The germline gives CDR1 SGHTA, CDR2 FQGNSA. DNA of the CDR3: TGTGCCAGCATCCGTGTAGTTAACACTGAAGCTTTCTTT. Protein product: CASIRVVNTEAFF. The full variable domain, with the rest looked up from reference TRBV7-2 and TRBJ1-1, is GAGVSQSPSNKVTEKGKDVELRCDPISGHTALYWYRQSLGQGLEFLIYFQGNSAPDKSGLPSDRFSAERTGGSVSTLTIQRTQQEDSAVYLCASIRVVNTEAFFGQGTRLTVV.

This chain connects TRBV7-2 to TRBJ2-1; the match to TRBD2 covers 10 bases. Germline V lookup: CDR1 SGHTA, CDR2 FQGNSA. The V and J ends lost 2 bases and 9 bases, in that order; junction bases with no gene match: 4. This CDR3 has 14 amino acids. CDR3 in DNA: TGTGCCAGCAGCTTACAGCGGGGGGGCTTTGAGCAGTTCTTC. Amino acid sequence: CASSLQRGGFEQFF.

The genes are TRBV6-6 and TRBJ1-2; 7 nucleotides line up with TRBD1. The CDR3 totals 14 residues. The trim removed 6 bases at V and 4 bases at J, leaving 8 bases unmatched. Looked up from germline, CDR1 is MNHNY and CDR2 is SVGAGI (reference sequence). CDR3 nucleotides: TGTGCCAGCAGCACCCAGGACAGGATCTATGGCTACACCTTC. It is translated as CASSTQDRIYGYTF.

The V gene is TRBV6-6, the J gene TRBJ1-3; 7 positions agree with TRBD1. The V gene's germline CDR1 is MNHNY and CDR2 SVGAGI (reference sequence). V dropped 2 bases and J dropped 8; count of bases not matched to a gene: 6. CDR3 length: 14 residues. This chain's CDR3 is CASSYPPRGDTIYF. The CDR3 nucleotides read TGTGCCAGCAGTTACCCCCCCAGGGGGGACACCATATATTTT.

The chain has TRBV12-5 and TRBJ1-4; 9 bases agree with TRBD1. The germline V gene encodes CDR1 LGHNT and CDR2 FRNRAP. V dropped 2 bases and J dropped 6; count of bases not matched to a gene: 4. This CDR3 region has 15 residues. The CDR3 nucleotides read TGTGCTAGTGGTTTGTCAACAGGGGGCCATGAAAAACTGTTTTTT. Its translation is CASGLSTGGHEKLFF.

The chain employs TRBV5-4 and TRBJ2-5; D perhaps matches TRBD2 (5 bases). Trimming shortened V by 4 bases and J by 7 bases, and 14 bases separated the two germline ends. Germline-derived CDR1 and CDR2 are SGHNT and YYREEE (reference sequence). The length of the CDR3 is 13 residues. CDR3 in amino acids: CASSPWTDPTQYF. The CDR3 nucleotides read TGTGCCAGCAGCCCCTGGACTGATCCGACCCAGTACTTC.

The rearrangement uses TRBV19 and TRBJ2-7, with TRBD1 identical over 7 bases. This CDR3 comprises 14 residues. CDR1 and CDR2 (germline): LNHDA, SQIVND (reference sequence). V was clipped by 6 bases and J by 0 bases; unmatched bases: 5. This chain's CDR3 is CASSDGTASYEQYF. The CDR3 DNA reads TGTGCCAGTAGCGATGGGACAGCCTCCTACGAGCAGTACTTC.

The CDR3 region is CASREEEAATGELFF. The CDR3 region has the DNA TGTGCCAGCCGCGAAGAGGAGGCCGCGACCGGGGAGCTGTTTTTT. The chain combines TRBV6-4 with TRBJ2-2; TRBD2 might be the D (5 bases). Germline V gene sequence: CDR1 MRHNA, CDR2 SNTAGT. This CDR3 has 15 residues. Trimming removed 8 bases from V and 5 bases from J, with 18 bases in between.

The chain uses TRBV7-3 and TRBJ2-3, with 7 bases fitting TRBD2. V gave up 5 bases and J gave up 6 bases; unmatched junction bases: 8. The germline gives CDR1 SGHTA, CDR2 FQGTGA. The CDR3 contains 14 residues. The CDR3 sequence is CASSPRLAGDTQYF. Here the CDR3 DNA reads TGTGCCAGCAGCCCAAGACTAGCAGGCGATACGCAGTATTTT.

The V and J genes are TRBV15 and TRBJ1-6; a weak D match, TRBD1 (6 bases). The V end was cut by 5 bases, the J end by 6 bases, with 11 bases between. Germline assignment: CDR1 LNHNV and CDR2 YYDKDF (reference sequence). CDR3 length equals 14 residues. The CDR3 DNA follows: TGTGCCACCAGCGGCAGGGGTATTAATTCACCCCTCCACTTT. Its protein is CATSGRGINSPLHF.

Written as DNA, the CDR3 is TGCGCCAGCAGCAACCTGGGCAGGTCCAACGTGGGCTATGGCTACACCTTC. Translation gives CASSNLGRSNVGYGYTF. The chain couples TRBV5-1 to TRBJ1-2; D ambiguous. V lost 4 bases and J 4 bases, leaving 23 bases between the germline ends. In germline, CDR1 is SGHRS, CDR2 YFSETQ. CDR3 length: 17 residues.